These 20 T cell receptor beta chains originate from one sample sequenced in a study of CD8 T cells in Susac syndrome. It was with random hexamers that roughly 0.5 to 1 ug RNA was reverse transcribed. TCRdb processed the immunoSEQ multiplex PCR reads anew with MiXCR; each CDR3 protein has one entry. This table holds roughly 150,000 distinct CDR3 sequences, about 95% found once. The specimen was CD4+ T cells from PBMCs. The receptors were gathered from a human donor with Susac syndrome.

This chain joins TRBV7-2 and TRBJ1-2; unclear D gene. The CDR3 sequence is 11 residues long. The germline V and J ends were trimmed by 6 bases and 8 bases, with 10 bases remaining between them. CDR1 is SGHTA and CDR2 is FQGNSA in the germline V gene. The CDR3 is CASSLVGGYTF. Written as DNA, the CDR3 is TGTGCCAGCAGTCTAGTGGGGGGCTACACCTTC. The complete variable domain, with remaining parts taken from reference TRBV7-2 and TRBJ1-2, reads GAGVSQSPSNKVTEKGKDVELRCDPISGHTALYWYRQSLGQGLEFLIYFQGNSAPDKSGLPSDRFSAERTGGSVSTLTIQRTQQEDSAVYLCASSLVGGYTFGSGTRLTVV.

The chain joins TRBV29-1 to TRBJ1-1; TRBD1 matches at 7 bases. The V segment lost 6 bases and the J segment 5 bases; nucleotides outside the gene matches: 6. The germline V gene has CDR1 SQVTM and CDR2 ANQGSEA. The CDR3 is made up of 12 amino acids. CDR3 in DNA: TGCAGCGTCTCGACAGGGATGACTGAAGCTTTCTTT. This encodes CSVSTGMTEAFF.

The chain links TRBV19 to TRBJ1-5, with 9 positions matching TRBD1. The CDR3 contains 13 residues. Looked up from germline, CDR1 is LNHDA and CDR2 is SQIVND (reference sequence). With V trimmed by 9 bases and J by 4 bases, 4 bases remained unmatched. The CDR3 is CASRDRENQPQHF. The CDR3 coding sequence is TGTGCCAGCCGGGACAGGGAAAATCAGCCCCAGCATTTT.

This chain joins TRBV12-3 or TRBV12-4 and TRBJ1-6, with D perhaps TRBD1 (5 bases). The CDR3 length is 12 residues. V lost 6 bases to trimming and J lost 5 bases, with 5 bases between them. The CDR3 DNA sequence: TGTGCCAGCAGACAGGATAATTCACCCCTCCACTTT. Translation: CASRQDNSPLHF.

The V gene is TRBV13, the J gene TRBJ2-7; 8 bases match TRBD2. The germline CDR1 and CDR2 sequences are PRHDT and FYEKMQ (reference sequence). The CDR3 length is 16 residues. The V gene end was trimmed by 6 bases and the J gene end by 0 bases; junction bases not matched to a gene: 10. DNA of the CDR3: TGTGCCAGCAGAACCGCCCAGCGGGGGAGCTCCTACGAGCAGTACTTC. Encoded protein: CASRTAQRGSSYEQYF.

The chain is built from TRBV20-1 and TRBJ2-1; D could derive from TRBD1 or TRBD2 (6 bases each). Germline loops: CDR1 DFQATT, CDR2 SNEGSKA (reference sequence). This CDR3 comprises 16 residues. Trimming left V 3 bases short and J 7 bases short, with 22 bases between. CDR3 residues: CSASSVRGGWLNEQFF. DNA for the CDR3: TGCAGTGCTAGTTCAGTCAGGGGAGGATGGTTGAATGAGCAGTTCTTC.

The chain recombines TRBV9 with TRBJ1-1; 7 nucleotides align to TRBD1. The CDR3 length is 14 residues. Looked up from germline, CDR1 is SGDLS and CDR2 is YYNGEE. The trim removed 4 bases at V and 1 base at J, leaving 4 bases unmatched. The DNA of the CDR3 is TGTGCCAGCAGCCCAGGGGGAACGAACACTGAAGCTTTCTTT. Translated: CASSPGGTNTEAFF.

This chain connects TRBV3-1 to TRBJ2-1; 8 nucleotides align to TRBD2. Germline CDR1 and CDR2: LGHDT and YNNKEL (reference sequence). With V trimmed by 4 bases and J by 4 bases, 6 bases remained unmatched. The length of the CDR3 is 15 residues. Here the CDR3 DNA reads TGTGCCAGCAGCCTGACTAGCGCAGATTACAATGAGCAGTTCTTC. Amino acids: CASSLTSADYNEQFF.

This rearrangement joins TRBV27 to TRBJ2-7; TRBD1 is a possible D gene (6 bases). The CDR3 has 14 residues. V was shortened by 5 bases and J by 2 bases, with 13 bases between the two germline ends. In germline, CDR1 is MNHEY, CDR2 SMNVEV (reference sequence). The CDR3 loop reads CASSPQTGPYEQYF. Here the CDR3 DNA reads TGTGCCAGCAGTCCTCAGACAGGACCCTACGAGCAGTACTTC.

V and J are TRBV4-2 and TRBJ2-5; 13 nucleotides line up with TRBD2. The CDR3 is 16 residues long. Trimming at V came to 1 base and at J to 1 base, leaving 0 bases not matched to a gene. Looked up from germline, CDR1 is LGHNA and CDR2 is YNFKEQ. The CDR3 region has the DNA TGTGCCAGCAGCCAAGGGACTAGCGGGGGCCAAGAGACCCAGTACTTC. This sequence encodes CASSQGTSGGQETQYF.

The CDR3 spells CSATGAEKLFF. Written as DNA, the CDR3 is TGCAGTGCTACCGGGGCCGAAAAACTGTTTTTT. V and J are TRBV20-1 and TRBJ1-4, with D possibly matching TRBD1 (5 bases). CDR1 is DFQATT, CDR2 SNEGSKA, per germline (reference sequence). The CDR3 runs 11 residues. Trimming pared 4 bases from V and 8 bases from J, leaving 8 bases between.

The sample holds one count of this clonotype. The rearrangement uses TRBV5-1 and TRBJ2-1, with a weak D call TRBD2 (6 bases). From germline, CDR1 is SGHRS and CDR2 YFSETQ. The CDR3 spans 16 residues. V lost 6 bases to trimming and J lost 4 bases, with 20 bases between them. The CDR3 sequence is CASKMEAGPRYNEQFF. Written as DNA, the CDR3 is TGCGCCAGCAAAATGGAAGCGGGCCCGCGATACAATGAGCAGTTCTTC.

This chain uses TRBV19 with TRBJ2-1; weak D call: TRBD1 (6 bases). The germline gives CDR1 LNHDA, CDR2 SQIVND (reference sequence). Trimming cost V 7 bases and J 7 bases, with 11 bases left between them. CDR3 length equals 12 residues. For the CDR3, the DNA is TGTGCCAGTAAGTCACAGGGAAATGAGCAGTTCTTC. The encoded protein is CASKSQGNEQFF. Filled out from reference TRBV19 and TRBJ2-1, the complete variable domain reads DGGITQSPKYLFRKEGQNVTLSCEQNLNHDAMYWYRQDPGQGLRLIYYSQIVNDFQKGDIAEGYSVSREKKESFPLTVTSAQKNPTAFYLCASKSQGNEQFFGPGTRLTVL.

DNA for the CDR3: TGTGCCAGCAGCTTAAAAGGACAGGCTTCGTTTAACAATGAGCAGTTCTTC. Amino acid sequence: CASSLKGQASFNNEQFF. V gene TRBV7-2 combines with J gene TRBJ2-1; 7 positions match TRBD1. Germline V gene lookup returns CDR1 SGHTA and CDR2 FQGNSA. V lost 2 bases, J lost 5 bases, and 12 bases stayed unmatched. The CDR3 covers 17 residues. Filled out from reference TRBV7-2 and TRBJ2-1, the complete variable domain reads GAGVSQSPSNKVTEKGKDVELRCDPISGHTALYWYRQSLGQGLEFLIYFQGNSAPDKSGLPSDRFSAERTGGSVSTLTIQRTQQEDSAVYLCASSLKGQASFNNEQFFGPGTRLTVL.

This clonotype was recorded only once. As DNA, the CDR3 is TGTGCCAGCAGCTACCAGGACAGGGAGGGATACACCTTC. Its translation is CASSYQDREGYTF. The chain recombines TRBV5-4 with TRBJ1-2; 8 bases map to TRBD1. This CDR3 spans 13 amino acids. J lost 11 bases, V lost 3 bases, and 9 bases had no gene match. Germline V gene lookup returns CDR1 SGHNT and CDR2 YYREEE (reference sequence).

The chain's CDR3 is CASSLVAGNTGELFF. The CDR3 nucleotides read TGTGCCAGCAGCTTAGTAGCGGGTAACACCGGGGAGCTGTTTTTT. This chain connects TRBV7-2 to TRBJ2-2, with 7 bases aligning to TRBD2. Germline assignment: CDR1 SGHTA and CDR2 FQGNSA. This CDR3 is 15 amino acids long. The J segment lost 2 bases and the V segment lost 1 base, leaving 1 base of the junction unmatched.

The V and J genes are TRBV5-1 and TRBJ2-7; 8 positions match TRBD1. This CDR3 region has 14 residues. The germline gives CDR1 SGHRS, CDR2 YFSETQ. The trim removed 0 bases at V and 7 bases at J, leaving 6 bases unmatched. The CDR3 reads CASSLVGTGGEQYF. CDR3 nucleotide sequence: TGCGCCAGCAGCTTGGTCGGGACAGGAGGGGAGCAGTACTTC.

The genes are TRBV4-3 and TRBJ2-3; 7 bases match TRBD2. With V trimmed by 3 bases and J by 3 bases, 12 bases remained unmatched. CDR3 length equals 17 residues. In germline, CDR1 is LGHNA, CDR2 YSLEER. The CDR3 coding sequence is TGCGCCAGCAGCCAGGGAAGCGCGGGGGAGGGGACAGATACGCAGTATTTT. The encoded protein is CASSQGSAGEGTDTQYF.

V usage is TRBV12-3 or TRBV12-4 and J usage is TRBJ2-3; D gene ambiguous. This CDR3 is 13 amino acids long. V was cut by 6 bases and J by 8 bases, with 15 bases left in between. The DNA of the CDR3 is TGTGCCAGCAGCCCCCCGCCCCCCGGTACGCAGTATTTT. Its protein product is CASSPPPPGTQYF.

The chain employs TRBV20-1 and TRBJ2-1; TRBD1 matches at 10 bases. J was trimmed by 6 bases and V by 1 base; bases with no gene match: 0. Germline V gene sequence: CDR1 DFQATT, CDR2 SNEGSKA (reference sequence). This CDR3 is 13 amino acids long. The CDR3 protein is CSARGTGGNEQFF. In DNA form, the CDR3 reads TGCAGTGCTAGAGGGACAGGGGGCAATGAGCAGTTCTTC.